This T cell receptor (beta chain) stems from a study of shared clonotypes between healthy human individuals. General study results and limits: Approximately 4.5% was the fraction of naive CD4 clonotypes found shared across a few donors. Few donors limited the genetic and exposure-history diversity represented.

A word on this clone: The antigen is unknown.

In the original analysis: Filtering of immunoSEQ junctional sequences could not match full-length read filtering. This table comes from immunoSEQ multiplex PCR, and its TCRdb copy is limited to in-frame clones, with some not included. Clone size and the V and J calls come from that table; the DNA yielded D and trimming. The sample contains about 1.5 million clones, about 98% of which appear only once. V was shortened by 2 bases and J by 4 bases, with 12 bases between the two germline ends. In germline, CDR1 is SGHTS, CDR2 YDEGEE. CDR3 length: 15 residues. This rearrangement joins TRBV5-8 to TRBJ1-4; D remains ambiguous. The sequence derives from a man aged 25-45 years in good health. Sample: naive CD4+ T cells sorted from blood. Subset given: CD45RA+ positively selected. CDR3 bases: TGTGCCAGCAGCTTCGGACGGAACTTTAATGAAAAACTGTTTTTT. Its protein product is CASSFGRNFNEKLFF.